This record covers a single T cell receptor beta chain. Its antigen is currently not known. No clone much larger than this one lies a single base away; base qualities are absent. The trial excluded patients who had a history of autoimmune disease or were on systemic immunosuppression. Peripheral blood for TCR sequencing was collected from all dose cohorts at baseline, on cycle 4 day 1, and on cycle 7 day 1. The samples were taken from a phase I, first-in-human, multicenter, open-label dose-escalation trial of ivuxolimab. Adults with locally advanced or metastatic melanoma, renal cell carcinoma, hepatocellular carcinoma or head and neck squamous cell carcinoma were enrolled in the trial. Before TCR sequencing, CD4+ T cells and CD8+ T cells were sorted from peripheral blood as separate populations. The data are from a study of OX40 agonist ivuxolimab in advanced cancers. Regarding the study in general: Ivuxolimab, which targeted the costimulatory receptor OX40 (CD134), was an agonistic, fully human IgG2 monoclonal antibody. Intravenous ivuxolimab was administered to patients every 2 weeks at six dose levels: 0.01, 0.1, 0.3, 1.5, 3 and 10 mg/kg. Of the approximately 50 dose-escalation patients, hepatocellular carcinoma was present in some 19, melanoma in approximately 15, renal cell carcinoma in 9 and head and neck cancer in 9. In the dose-escalation cohort, roughly 80% of patients were male, and the mean age was approximately 60 years, with a range of roughly 20 to 79. Patients were allowed to have had prior anti-PD-1, anti-PD-L1 or anti-CTLA-4 therapy, and more than 30% of the dose-escalation patients had previously received checkpoint inhibitors. Partial responses were achieved by three dose-escalation patients, of whom one had hepatocellular carcinoma and two had cutaneous melanoma. Peripheral TCRbeta sequencing was intended to test whether TCR sequence diversity was altered and clonal T-cell expansion was caused by ivuxolimab. The monotherapy dose-escalation portion (N ≈ 56 patients) of the phase I ivuxolimab trial is reported in the paper. Study-wide conclusions, independent of this receptor: Low levels of normalized T-cell clonal expansion were also seen in some patients who did not respond. Clonal expansion of both CD4+ and CD8+ blood T cells was observed from baseline to week 6 at doses 0.1 to 3.0 mg/kg. In the 0.1-3.0 mg/kg groups, partial responders were among the patients with the lowest normalized peripheral clonal expansion, particularly in CD8+ T cells. The antigen specificity of the clonally expanded peripheral T cells was not determined. After ivuxolimab, more expanded clones were found on average in CD8+ T cells than in CD4+ T cells.

From V the trimming removes 2 bases and from J it removes 6 bases, while the gene matches leave 7 bases of the junction unaccounted for. Looking up the germline V gene yields CDR1 SGHTA and CDR2 FQGNSA. There are 15 amino acids in the CDR3, from cysteine to phenylalanine inclusive. The kept DNA is CDR3 alone, 45 bases in frame from the first base. Genomic DNA was isolated from the sorted cells so that the TCRbeta CDR3 region could be sequenced. The immunoSEQ Assay was used to sequence the TCRbeta CDR3 regions. In TCRdb, the immuneACCESS table is reduced to in-frame sequences with V and J assigned. These tables do not hold every clone; where another copy was compared, an unresolved V gene accounts for under half, and the others remain unexplained. This sample holds roughly 48,000 clones; nearly 85% were observed only once. The top ten constitute roughly 1.2% of the sample.

The receptor was isolated from an adult with an advanced solid tumor such as melanoma, head and neck, liver or kidney cancer. This receptor chain uses TRBV7-2 and TRBJ1-2; 9 middle bases align to TRBD1. The sequencing here drew on CD4+ or CD8+ T cells sorted from blood, taken in a trial of the OX40 agonist ivuxolimab. Read as DNA, the sequence is TGTGCCAGCAGCTTAAAGACAGGGGGGATCAATGGCTACACCTTC. The encoded protein is CASSLKTGGINGYTF. The reference TRBV7-2 and TRBJ1-2 proteins fill in what lies around the CDR3, so the full variable domain reads GAGVSQSPSNKVTEKGKDVELRCDPISGHTALYWYRQSLGQGLEFLIYFQGNSAPDKSGLPSDRFSAERTGGSVSTLTIQRTQQEDSAVYLCASSLKTGGINGYTFGSGTRLTVV.